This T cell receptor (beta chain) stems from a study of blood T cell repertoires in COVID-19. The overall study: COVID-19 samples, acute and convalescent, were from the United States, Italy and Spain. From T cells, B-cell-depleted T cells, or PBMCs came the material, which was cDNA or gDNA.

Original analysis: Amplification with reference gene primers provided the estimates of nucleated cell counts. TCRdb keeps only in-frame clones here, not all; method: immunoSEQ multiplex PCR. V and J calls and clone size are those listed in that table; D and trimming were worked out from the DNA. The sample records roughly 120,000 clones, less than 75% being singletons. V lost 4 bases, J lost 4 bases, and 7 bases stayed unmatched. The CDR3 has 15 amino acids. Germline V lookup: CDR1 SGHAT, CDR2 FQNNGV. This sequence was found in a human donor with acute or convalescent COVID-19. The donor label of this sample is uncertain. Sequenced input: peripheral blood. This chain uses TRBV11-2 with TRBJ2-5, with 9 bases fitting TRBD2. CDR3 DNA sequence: TGTGCCAGCAGCTCAGTGGCGCGGGGGGGAGAGACCCAGTACTTC. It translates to CASSSVARGGETQYF.